This T cell receptor (beta chain) comes out of a study of shared clonotypes between healthy human individuals (dated by TCRdb to about 2020). For the wider study: The cohort included a few men and a couple of women between 18 and 49 years of age. Each donor's leukapheresis produced roughly between about 0.9 and 9.5 billion PBMCs. Blood TCR repertoires of five healthy adults were deeply sequenced to estimate repertoire size and the extent of clonotype sharing between individuals. For each donor, CD4 naive and CD4 memory were each given three plates, CD8 naive was given two plates, and CD8 memory was given one plate. To increase sequencing depth and limit assay-specific biases, TCR repertoire library preparation and sequencing were carried out by different laboratories using diverse techniques. The investigation overall reported the following: Rarefaction of sorted-subset datasets indicated incomplete sequencing despite the large sequencing depth. Only blood was sampled, and tissue TCR repertoires likely differ from those in blood. Because the study included a small number of donors, the genetic and exposure-history diversity represented was limited. Across a few donors, around 5.4% of naive CD4, 3% to 3.5% of naive CD8, 2% to 2.5% of memory CD4, and about 0.44% of memory CD8 clonotypes were shared. Based on pairwise subsampling, the degree of clonotype sharing among donors was expected to be affected by sequencing depth. Estimated clonotype richness was generally larger for naive than for memory subsets. Clonotypes shared by all four sorted-subset donors showed higher generation probabilities than non-shared clonotypes.

The donors were healthy, HIV-negative adults with no recently reported acute infections or vaccinations. Every donor was a Caucasian adult living in Nashville, Tennessee, USA. CD4+ T cells were enriched by magnetic negative selection, after which naive cells were positively selected on CD45RA and the negative fraction was taken as the memory subset. After blood collection by leukapheresis, PBMCs were isolated using Ficoll-Histopaque density gradient centrifugation and then cryopreserved in the vapor phase of liquid nitrogen. Analytical flow cytometry was used to check the purity and quantity of each magnetically sorted T cell population. From each sorted fraction, genomic DNA was isolated and quantified by UV absorbance on a Nanodrop 2000c. Comment on this clone: No cognate antigen has been identified for it. Within one base of it there is no much larger clone, and no base qualities were kept. Other DNA variants within this sample encode the same CDR3.

V is cut by 4 bases and J by 2 bases, and the space between the germline ends is 12 bases. Its CDR3 holds 15 amino acids, cysteine through phenylalanine. The entry retains the CDR3 DNA only, 45 bases that are in frame from base 1. The CDR1 and CDR2 encoded by the germline V gene are SGHRS and YFSETQ. TCR CDR3 regions were amplified from genomic DNA by multiplex PCR using the deep immunoSEQ assay. Genomic DNA extracted from each cell subset was distributed evenly over all wells of several immunoSEQ 96-well plates, and each plate served as one replicate. For sorted subsets, about 200 ng genomic DNA, equal to about 30,000 T cell genomes, was loaded into each replicate PCR. The purified libraries were quantified using a Qubit 3.0 fluorometer, sized with a Bioanalyzer 2100, and then quantified again using the KAPA Library Quantification kit. Every immunoSEQ 96-well plate was sequenced on a separate single-read 150-cycle Illumina NextSeq 550 flow cell. For the original study's pipeline: Because only junctional sequences without quality scores were contained in the immunoSEQ output, filtering matching that applied to full-length reads could not be performed. Sequences were annotated with PyIR, a Python wrapper for IgBLAST v1.9, using IMGT germline references to assign V/J genes and CDR3. Reads were filtered out if the reads had weak V/J assignments (E-value above 1e-6), no CDR3, stop codons, out-of-frame junctions, or ambiguous translated residues. A V3J clonotype was defined by an identical inferred V gene, J gene, and CDR3 amino acid sequence. To compute the percentage overlap between repertoires, the number of shared unique clonotypes was divided by the size of the smaller repertoire. Three approaches were used to assess repertoire richness: RTK rarefaction, the Chao1 estimator, and Recon v2.1 estimates of unobserved clonotypes. For all TCRbeta clonotypes obtained by the gDNA method from four donors, generation probabilities were computed with OLGA. The immuneACCESS repertoire file appears here via TCRdb, limited to in-frame rearrangements. These files lack a portion of the clones; in checked studies, under half of the deficit traces to unresolved V genes, and the cause of the others is not known. The DNA was the basis for D and trimming; V, J and clone size are from that table. The sample records 2.5 million or so clones, around nine tenths of which are singletons. 0.11% to 0.15% of the sample lies in the top ten.

The sequenced material came from naive CD4+ T cells sorted from blood. Read against the paper, the sample's cell subset or site label means: CD45RA+ positively selected. This receptor was identified in a man between 18 and 29 years old in good health. The chain is made from TRBV5-1 and TRBJ2-2, with the identity of the D gene unclear. In nucleotides, the sequence is TGCGCCAGCAGCCCTCTTGGGCCTAACACCGGGGAGCTGTTTTTT. Its protein reads: CASSPLGPNTGELFF.